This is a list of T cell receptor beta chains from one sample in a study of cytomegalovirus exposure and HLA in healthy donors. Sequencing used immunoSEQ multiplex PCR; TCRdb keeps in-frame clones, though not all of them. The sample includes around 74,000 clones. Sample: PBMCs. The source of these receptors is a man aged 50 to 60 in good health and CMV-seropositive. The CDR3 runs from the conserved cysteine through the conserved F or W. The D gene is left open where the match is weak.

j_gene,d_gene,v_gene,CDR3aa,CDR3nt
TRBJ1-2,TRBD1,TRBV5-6,CASSLNPGQGFTF,TGTGCCAGCAGCCTGAACCCGGGACAGGGGTTTACCTTC
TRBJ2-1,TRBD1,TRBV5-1,CASSLGYRGSDNEQFF,TGCGCCAGCAGCTTGGGGTACAGGGGATCCGACAATGAGCAGTTCTTC
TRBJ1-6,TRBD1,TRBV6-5,CASTLTGDKNSPLHF,TGTGCCAGCACGCTTACAGGGGACAAGAATTCACCCCTCCACTTT
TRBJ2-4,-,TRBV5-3,CARRDSRRLAKNIQYF,TGTGCCAGAAGAGACTCCAGGAGGCTAGCCAAAAACATTCAGTACTTC
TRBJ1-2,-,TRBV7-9,CASSPLAGNYGYTF,TGTGCCAGCAGCCCCCTTGCCGGGAACTATGGCTACACCTTC
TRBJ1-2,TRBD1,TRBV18,CASSPADRRANYGYTF,TGTGCCAGCTCACCGGCGGACAGGAGAGCTAACTATGGCTACACCTTC
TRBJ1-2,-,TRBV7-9,CASSLGQAPNYGYTF,TGTGCCAGCAGCTTAGGACAGGCCCCTAACTATGGCTACACCTTC
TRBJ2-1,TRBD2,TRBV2,CASRGLAGLTEQFF,TGTGCCAGCAGGGGACTAGCGGGCCTCACTGAGCAGTTCTTC
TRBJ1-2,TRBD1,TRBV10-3,CAISPGGGYTF,TGTGCCATCAGTCCAGGGGGCGGCTACACCTTC
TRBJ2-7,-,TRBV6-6,CASRGSLPPGGEQYF,TGCGCCAGCAGGGGGAGCCTACCCCCGGGAGGCGAGCAGTACTTC
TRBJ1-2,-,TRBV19,CASGPGRPVTF,TGTGCCAGTGGTCCAGGGAGGCCGGTCACCTTC
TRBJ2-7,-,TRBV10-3,CAISPQRFSYEQYF,TGTGCCATCAGTCCCCAGCGGTTCTCCTACGAGCAGTACTTC
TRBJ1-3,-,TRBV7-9,CASSWEGNTIYF,TGTGCCAGCAGCTGGGAGGGAAACACCATATATTTT
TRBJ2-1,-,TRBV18,CASSPRTIDNEQFF,TGTGCCAGCTCACCCCGGACAATTGACAATGAGCAGTTCTTC
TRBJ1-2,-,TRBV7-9,CASSLARGGADQYGYTF,TGTGCCAGCAGCCTTGCTAGAGGGGGGGCTGACCAATATGGCTACACCTTC
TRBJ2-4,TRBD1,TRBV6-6,CASSYGQGVENIQYF,TGTGCCAGCAGTTACGGACAGGGGGTTGAAAACATTCAGTACTTC
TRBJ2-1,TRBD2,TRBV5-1,CASRPGLAGGNEQFF,TGCGCCAGCAGACCGGGACTAGCGGGAGGCAATGAGCAGTTCTTC
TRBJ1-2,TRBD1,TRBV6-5,CASSYRTGYGYTF,TGTGCCAGCAGTTACCGGACAGGTTATGGCTACACCTTC
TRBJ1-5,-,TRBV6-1,CASSPPGGNQPQHF,TGTGCCAGCAGCCCTCCTGGGGGGAATCAGCCCCAGCATTTT
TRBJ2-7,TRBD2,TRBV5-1,CASSRLAGLVHEQYF,TGCGCCAGCAGCCGACTAGCGGGACTGGTCCACGAGCAGTACTTC
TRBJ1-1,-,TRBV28,CASSPGGTPGSEAFF,TGTGCCAGCAGCCCGGGGGGGACCCCGGGGTCTGAAGCTTTCTTT
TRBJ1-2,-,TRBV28,CASSLNTGFDGYTF,TGTGCCAGCAGTTTGAACACAGGGTTCGATGGCTACACCTTC
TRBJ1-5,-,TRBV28,CASGGGRQPQHF,TGTGCCAGCGGGGGGGGGCGCCAGCCCCAGCATTTT
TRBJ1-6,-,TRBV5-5,CASRQMGVNSPLHF,TGTGCCAGCAGGCAAATGGGAGTTAATTCACCCCTCCACTTT
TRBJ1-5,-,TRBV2,CASRGVTMGNQPQHF,TGTGCCAGCAGAGGGGTGACCATGGGCAATCAGCCCCAGCATTTT
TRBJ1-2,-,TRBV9,CASSAGRGVGYTF,TGTGCCAGCAGCGCAGGACGGGGAGTAGGCTACACCTTC
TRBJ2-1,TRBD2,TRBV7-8,CASSFGGAGEQFF,TGTGCCAGCAGCTTCGGGGGGGCCGGTGAGCAGTTCTTC
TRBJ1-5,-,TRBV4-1,CASSQETIAPALVQPQHF,TGCGCCAGCAGCCAAGAAACCATAGCCCCAGCACTAGTTCAGCCCCAGCATTTT
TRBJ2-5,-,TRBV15,CATSRATGQETQYF,TGTGCCACCAGCAGAGCCACGGGTCAAGAGACCCAGTACTTC
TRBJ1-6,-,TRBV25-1,CASSDWVGTAGSPLHF,TGTGCCAGCAGTGACTGGGTGGGTACGGCGGGATCACCCCTCCACTTT
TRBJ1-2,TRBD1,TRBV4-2,CASSQAGPGGGYTF,TGTGCCAGCAGCCAAGCAGGGCCAGGGGGAGGCTACACCTTC
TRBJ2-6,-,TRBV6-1,CASLDSWGANVLTF,TGTGCCAGTCTGGACAGTTGGGGGGCCAACGTCCTGACTTTC
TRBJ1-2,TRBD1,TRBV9,CASSYLSGGGYGYTF,TGTGCCAGCAGCTACCTTTCAGGGGGCGGCTATGGCTACACCTTC
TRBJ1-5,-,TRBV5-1,CASSATFGQPQHF,TGCGCCAGCAGTGCCACGTTCGGTCAGCCCCAGCATTTT
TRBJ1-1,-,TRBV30,CAWSKAMGLPIEAFF,TGTGCCTGGAGCAAAGCCATGGGACTGCCTATCGAAGCTTTCTTT
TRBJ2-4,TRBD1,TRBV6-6,CASSFGDRGNGNIQYF,TGTGCCAGCAGTTTCGGGGACAGGGGGAATGGGAACATTCAGTACTTC
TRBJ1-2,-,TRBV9,CASSVGGILDDYGYTF,TGTGCCAGCAGCGTAGGCGGGATCCTTGACGACTATGGCTACACCTTC
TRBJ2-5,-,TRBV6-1,CASNPMTGFQETQYF,TGTGCCAGCAACCCTATGACAGGTTTCCAAGAGACCCAGTACTTC
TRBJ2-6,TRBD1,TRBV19,CASSISPGQVRVLTF,TGTGCCAGTAGTATCTCCCCGGGACAGGTCCGTGTCCTGACTTTC
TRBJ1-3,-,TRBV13,CASSLGDYSGNTIYF,TGTGCCAGCAGCCTGGGGGACTACTCTGGAAACACCATATATTTT
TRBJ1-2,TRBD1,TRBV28,CASRDTGGFKGYGYTF,TGTGCCAGCAGGGACACAGGGGGCTTTAAGGGCTATGGCTACACCTTC
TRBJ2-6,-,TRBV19,CASNPIYSGANVLTF,TGTGCCAGTAACCCTATATACTCTGGGGCCAACGTCCTGACTTTC
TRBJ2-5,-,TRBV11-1,CASSRVLQETQYF,TGTGCCAGCAGCCGGGTCCTGCAAGAGACCCAGTACTTC
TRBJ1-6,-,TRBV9,CASSPPVDNSPLHF,TGTGCCAGCAGCCCCCCAGTGGATAATTCACCCCTCCACTTT
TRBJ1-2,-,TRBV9,CASSVVGAGYGYTF,TGTGCCAGCAGCGTAGTAGGGGCAGGCTATGGCTACACCTTC
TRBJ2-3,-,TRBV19,CASSLEGTYTDTQYF,TGTGCCAGTAGTCTCGAGGGGACTTACACAGATACGCAGTATTTT
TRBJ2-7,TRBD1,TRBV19,CASSTRDRAGYEQYF,TGTGCCAGTAGTACCCGGGACAGGGCCGGTTACGAGCAGTACTTC
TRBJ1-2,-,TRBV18,CASSPPSTYGYTF,TGTGCCAGCTCACCACCGAGTACTTACGGCTACACCTTC
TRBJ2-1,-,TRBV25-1,CASSDGRGNYNEQFF,TGTGCCAGCAGTGACGGCAGGGGTAACTACAATGAGCAGTTCTTC
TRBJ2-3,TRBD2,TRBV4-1,CASSQALAGGADTQYF,TGCGCCAGCAGCCAAGCTCTAGCGGGGGGGGCAGATACGCAGTATTTT
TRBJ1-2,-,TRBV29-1,CSVEGLDQNYGYTF,TGCAGCGTTGAGGGACTGGACCAGAACTATGGCTACACCTTC
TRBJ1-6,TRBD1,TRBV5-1,CASSLQGDNSPLHF,TGCGCCAGCAGCTTACAGGGGGATAATTCACCCCTCCACTTT
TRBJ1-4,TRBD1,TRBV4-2,CASSQAVGGASEKLFF,TGTGCCAGCAGCCAAGCGGTAGGGGGCGCGAGTGAAAAACTGTTTTTT
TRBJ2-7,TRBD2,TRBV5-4,CASTLPEDPGLAGEQYF,TGTGCCAGCACCTTACCAGAAGACCCGGGACTAGCGGGGGAGCAGTACTTC
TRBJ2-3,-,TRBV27,CASSLSGRRTDTQYF,TGTGCCAGCAGTTTATCGGGCAGGCGCACAGATACGCAGTATTTT
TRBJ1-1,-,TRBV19,CASKTGDEAFF,TGTGCCAGTAAAACCGGGGATGAAGCTTTCTTT
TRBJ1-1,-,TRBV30,CAWSRGFTEAFF,TGTGCCTGGAGTCGGGGTTTCACTGAAGCTTTCTTT
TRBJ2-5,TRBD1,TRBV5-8,CATSRDSQETQYF,TGTGCTACCTCAAGGGACAGCCAAGAGACCCAGTACTTC
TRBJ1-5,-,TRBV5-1,CASSLAFPYEYSNQPQHF,TGCGCCAGCAGCTTAGCATTTCCATATGAGTATAGCAATCAGCCCCAGCATTTT